The sequence of this T cell receptor beta chain was determined in a study of shared clonotypes between healthy human individuals. CDR1 and CDR2 from the germline V gene are SGHRS and YFSETQ. V lost 0 bases to trimming and J lost 4 bases; unmatched junction nucleotides: 7. The CDR3 loop spans 16 amino acids. Splitting of CD4+ cells produced CD45RA+ naive and CD45RA-negative memory subsets. This table comes from immunoSEQ multiplex PCR, and its TCRdb copy is limited to in-frame clones, with some not included. Of 2,100,000 or so clones listed, about 94% were seen once; the top ten hold roughly 0.13%. The clonotype was recovered from a man younger than 35 in good health. The sequenced sample was naive CD4+ T cells sorted from blood. The subset was: CD45RA+ positively selected. This sequence joins TRBV5-1 and TRBJ2-5; 9 bases align to TRBD2. CDR3 sequence reads: CASSLGVAGAVETQYF. Here the CDR3 DNA reads TGCGCCAGCAGCTTGGGAGTAGCGGGAGCAGTAGAGACCCAGTACTTC.